These T cell receptor beta chains were read from a single sample in a study of blood T cells in healthy people across ages. Using its own MiXCR run on the 5' RACE reads, TCRdb lists one record per CDR3 protein. The repertoire holds about 830,000 distinct CDR3 sequences, with around 62% as singletons. What was sequenced was blood. The receptors stem from a man aged 25 to 40 in good health. Both conserved end residues are part of each CDR3. The D gene is left open where the match is weak. Some rows mark clone size as missing; the rest say once, few, many or name a class of expanded clone.

v_gene	j_gene	d_gene	abundance	CDR3nt	CDR3aa
TRBV12-3/TRBV12-4	TRBJ1-5	-	once	TGTGCCAGCAGCACCGAAAGCAATCAGCCCCAGCATTTT	CASSTESNQPQHF
TRBV4-3	TRBJ2-1	TRBD2	-	TGCGCCAGCAGCCAAGATGGGACTAGCGGGGTGAGCTCCTACAATGAGCAGTTCTTC	CASSQDGTSGVSSYNEQFF
TRBV6-2/TRBV6-3	TRBJ2-7	TRBD1	-	TGTGCCAGCAGTGACTACGACAGGGGGAGCTCCTACGAGCAGTACTTC	CASSDYDRGSSYEQYF
TRBV6-6	TRBJ2-3	-	-	TGTGCCAGCAGTTACTCAGGACGGGTGCCAGATACGCAGTATTTT	CASSYSGRVPDTQYF
TRBV10-3	TRBJ2-7	TRBD1	-	TGTGCCATCAGAACACCGGGACAGGGATTCTACGAGCAGTACTTC	CAIRTPGQGFYEQYF
TRBV5-1	TRBJ2-3	TRBD1	-	TGCGCCAGCAGCTGGGGAATGACAGGGGCCACAGATACGCAGTATTTT	CASSWGMTGATDTQYF
TRBV6-5	TRBJ2-1	-	-	TGTGCCAGCAGTTACTTGGCCGTGGGGACCCTCTACAATGAGCAGTTCTTC	CASSYLAVGTLYNEQFF
TRBV7-9	TRBJ1-5	TRBD1	-	TGTGCCAGCAGCGCTGGGACAGTGGGTGGACGTTACGATCAGCCCCAGCATTTT	CASSAGTVGGRYDQPQHF
TRBV7-2	TRBJ2-1	TRBD2	-	TGTGCCAGCAGCCGCACCGGGACTAGCGGGCGGAGCTCCTACAATGAGCAGTTCTTC	CASSRTGTSGRSSYNEQFF
TRBV6-5	TRBJ1-2	TRBD1	-	TGTGCCAGCAGTTACGCGACAGGGGGCTATGGCTACACCTTC	CASSYATGGYGYTF
TRBV7-2	TRBJ2-1	TRBD1	few	TGTGCCAGCAGGCCAACGACAGGGTACAATGAGCAGTTCTTC	CASRPTTGYNEQFF
TRBV9	TRBJ2-7	TRBD2	-	TGTGCCAGCAGCGCAGGACTAGGCAATGAGCAGTACTTC	CASSAGLGNEQYF
TRBV28	TRBJ2-4	TRBD1	few	TGTGCCAGCAGTTCCTGGGGCCTCGCCGGGACAGAAGAGCAGTACTTC	CASSSWGLAGTEEQYF
TRBV6-6	TRBJ1-1	-	-	TGTGCCAGCAGTTACTCGAGCAACCTACCTTACACTGAAGCTTTCTTT	CASSYSSNLPYTEAFF